This T cell receptor (beta chain) was recovered during a study of blood T cell repertoires in COVID-19. Study details: Italy, Spain and the United States were the sources of the convalescent and acute COVID-19 samples.

This clone occurred a few times. Measured with immunoSEQ multiplex PCR; TCRdb has only the in-frame clones, and not every one. This table has a few hundred thousand clones, 82% appearing once. There are 14 residues in the CDR3. V trimming: 4 bases; J trimming: 2 bases; junction bases outside the gene matches: 4. Germline values: CDR1 SGHRS, CDR2 YFSETQ. The study recruited people aged roughly 18 to 100 years across 24 US areas. The V and J genes are TRBV5-1 and TRBJ2-5, with 8 bases fitting TRBD2. Sequenced material: PBMCs or T cells enriched from blood (not recorded which). The receptor was isolated from a man in his forties who had recovered from COVID-19. The CDR3 sequence is CASSPTSGQETQYF. CDR3 DNA: TGCGCCAGCAGCCCAACTAGCGGACAAGAGACCCAGTACTTC.